The T cell receptor beta chain described here comes from a study of T cells in Graves' hyperthyroidism and ophthalmopathy. General study results and limits: Through a model of 13 V-J features, ophthalmopathy was separated from stable hyperthyroidism. The model's output predicted ophthalmopathy at a median of about 6.5 months prior to onset.

V was clipped by 4 bases and J by 7 bases; unmatched bases: 9. This CDR3 is built from 14 residues. The study excluded patients with uncontrolled infection, other autoimmune disease, pregnancy or lactation. Clinicians diagnosed patients from clinical symptoms, serum thyroxine and TRAb, thyroid ultrasound and orbital computed tomography. The CDR3 regions of TCR beta were amplified from RNA transcripts. When the TCR CDR3 underwent first-round RT-PCR, the HTBI primer set was used. Via MiXCR, TCRdb re-called the multiplex PCR reads, giving one row per CDR3 protein. Among 300,000 to 500,000 distinct CDR3 sequences listed, over 12% were seen once. To note about this clonotype: Its antigen is unknown. Just one base apart from a much larger clone, this may be a read error.

The genes are TRBV12-3 or TRBV12-4 and TRBJ2-5, with TRBD2 identical over 7 bases. The TCR was taken from a man between 50 and 59 years old with Graves' ophthalmopathy. Material for sequencing was blood. The CDR3 is CASSSPGGRGTQYF. The CDR3 region has the DNA TGTGCCAGCAGTTCCCCGGGGGGACGGGGGACCCAGTACTTC.